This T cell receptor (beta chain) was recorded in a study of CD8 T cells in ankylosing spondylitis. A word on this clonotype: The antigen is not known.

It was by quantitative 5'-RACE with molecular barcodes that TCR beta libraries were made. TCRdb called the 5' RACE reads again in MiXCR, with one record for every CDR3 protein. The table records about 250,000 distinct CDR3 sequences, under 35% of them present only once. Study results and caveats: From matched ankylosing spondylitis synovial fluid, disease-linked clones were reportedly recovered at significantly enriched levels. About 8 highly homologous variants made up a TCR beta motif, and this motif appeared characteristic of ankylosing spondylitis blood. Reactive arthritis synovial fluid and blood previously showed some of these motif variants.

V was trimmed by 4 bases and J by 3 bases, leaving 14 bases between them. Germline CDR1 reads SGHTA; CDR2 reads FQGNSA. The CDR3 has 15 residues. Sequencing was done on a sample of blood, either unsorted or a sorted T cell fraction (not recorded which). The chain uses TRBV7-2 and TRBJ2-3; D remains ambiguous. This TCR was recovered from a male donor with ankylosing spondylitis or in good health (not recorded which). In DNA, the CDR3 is TGTGCCAGCAGCTCCGTTTCCGCGAAGACAGATACGCAGTATTTT. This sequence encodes CASSSVSAKTDTQYF.